This T cell receptor beta chain was retrieved from a study of CD8 T cells in Susac syndrome. Treatment-naive patients with stable or active relapsing-remitting disease served as multiple sclerosis controls. TEMRA cells were FACS-enriched, and CD8+ and CD4+ T cells were isolated negatively. The RNA, roughly 0.5 to 1 ug, was put through reverse transcription using random hexamers. Multiplex PCR with immunoSEQ amplified the TCR beta CDR3 across 54 Vbeta and 13 Jbeta. From the immunoSEQ multiplex PCR reads, TCRdb called clonotypes with MiXCR, one entry per CDR3 protein. There are some 450,000 distinct CDR3 sequences in the sample; 85% to 90% occur only once, and approximately 0.12% lies in the top ten. The V gene lost 2 bases and the J gene lost 3 bases, with 14 bases spanning the gap. Looked up from germline, CDR1 is SGHRS and CDR2 is YFSETQ. CDR3 length equals 15 residues.

This TCR came from a human donor with multiple sclerosis. The J gene is TRBJ2-5, the V gene TRBV5-1; D uncertain. The specimen was CD8+ T cells from PBMCs. CDR3 region: CASSLRGQSKETQYF. DNA for the CDR3: TGCGCCAGCAGCTTACGTGGCCAGTCAAAAGAGACCCAGTACTTC. The full variable domain, in which reference TRBV5-1 and TRBJ2-5 provide the parts outside the CDR3, is KAGVTQTPRYLIKTRGQQVTLSCSPISGHRSVSWYQQTPGQGLQFLFEYFSETQRNKGNFPGRFSGRQFSNSRSEMNVSTLELGDSALYLCASSLRGQSKETQYFGPGTRLLVL.